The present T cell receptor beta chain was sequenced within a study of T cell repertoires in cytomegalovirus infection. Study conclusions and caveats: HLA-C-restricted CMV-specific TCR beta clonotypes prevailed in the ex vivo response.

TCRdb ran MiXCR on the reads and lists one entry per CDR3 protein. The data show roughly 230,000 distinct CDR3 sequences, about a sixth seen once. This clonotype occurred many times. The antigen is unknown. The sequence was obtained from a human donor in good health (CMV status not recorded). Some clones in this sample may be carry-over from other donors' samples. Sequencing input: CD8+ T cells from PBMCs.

The CDR3 loop reads CASSATESNTEAFF. Here the CDR3 DNA reads TGTGCCAGCAGCGCGACCGAGTCGAACACTGAAGCTTTCTTT. The V call is TRBV7-6, the J call TRBJ1-1; D is uncertain. Looked up from germline, CDR1 is SGHVS and CDR2 is FNYEAQ. This CDR3 region has 14 residues. The V and J ends lost 5 bases and 1 base respectively, with 11 bases between them.